This T cell receptor beta chain was profiled in a study of shared clonotypes between healthy human individuals. Worth noting for this clone: What it recognizes is unknown.

Study-wide findings and caveats: Only blood underwent sampling, and tissue repertoires likely differ. Shared across a few donors were around 4.7% of the naive CD4 clonotypes.

The donors were all Caucasian adults (living in Nashville, Tennessee). Sequenced by immunoSEQ multiplex PCR; TCRdb stores in-frame clones only, minus some. The sample records 600,000 to 700,000 clones, about three quarters being singletons. V shed 5 bases, J shed 5 bases, and the junction held 12 bases outside the gene matches. The CDR3 loop spans 16 amino acids. Per the germline V gene, CDR1 is LNHDA and CDR2 is SQIVND (reference sequence). The sequence was collected from a woman aged 25-40 years in good health. The sequenced material came from memory CD4+ T cells sorted from blood. The subset here: CD45RA-negative fraction. The chain has TRBV19 and TRBJ2-5; 9 nucleotides align to TRBD2. CDR3 DNA: TGTGCCAGTAGTCCGTTTCGAGCGGGAGGTGCCGAGACCCAGTACTTC. Translation gives CASSPFRAGGAETQYF.